The clone carrying this T cell receptor (beta chain) has just a few counts. Its specificity is not known. This same CDR3 is encoded by further DNA sequences in the sample. Expressed TCRB transcripts were sequenced because the entire RNA isolate underwent reverse transcription. Repertoires were generated with immunoSEQ multiplex PCR, while TCRdb's copy carries only in-frame clones and drops some. The sample has under 500,000 clones, about 32% seen once. V was trimmed by 1 base and J by 7 bases, leaving 7 bases between them. Germline V gene data show CDR1 as GTSNPN and CDR2 as SVGIG (reference sequence). This CDR3 comprises 12 residues. The data are from a study of beta chain features in type 1 diabetes. Study-wide points: Lower insertion and higher deletion counts appeared at VDJ junctions in type 1 diabetes patients.

Sample: naive CD4+ T cells from blood. The sequence was obtained from a man aged 18 to 35 in good health. The chain employs TRBV30 and TRBJ1-4, with D uncertain. Written as DNA, the CDR3 is TGTGCCTGGAGTGCTGGACGTGAAAAACTGTTTTTT. The encoded protein is CAWSAGREKLFF.